The 23 T cell receptor beta chains in this list originate from one sample, sequenced in a study of T-cell reconstitution after alpha-beta-depleted transplantation in children. Preparation of the TCRbeta library used unique molecular identifiers. TCRdb recomputed calls from the PCR reads with MiXCR, one row per CDR3 protein. The data hold hundreds of thousands of distinct CDR3 sequences, with 16% observed a single time. Sequencing was performed on PBMCs from the stem cell graft donor, taken from the stem cell graft. The receptor source for this set is a human donor who donated a stem cell graft to a child with acute myeloid leukemia.

On this clonotype itself: Just one base apart from a much larger clone, this may be a read error. The V call is TRBV29-1, the J call TRBJ2-1, with TRBD2 matching 10 bases. CDR1 SQVTM and CDR2 ANQGSEA come from the germline V gene. CDR3 size: 17 residues. The CDR3 nucleotides read TGCAGCGCTTGGACTAGCGGTCTCGTTCGCCCCTACTATGAGCAGTTCTTC. It is translated as CSAWTSGLVRPYYEQFF.

This clonotype was found many times. The CDR3 coding sequence is TGTGCCAGCCGCCCGCGGACAGGACTTTATAATTCACCCCTCCACTTT. It is translated as CASRPRTGLYNSPLHF. The rearrangement links TRBV6-1 to TRBJ1-6; 7 bases line up with TRBD1. V lost 8 bases, J lost 4 bases, and 11 bases stayed unmatched. This CDR3 is built from 16 residues. Germline-derived CDR1 and CDR2 are MNHNS and SASEGT.

This clonotype was seen at least ten times. The chain combines TRBV20-1 with TRBJ1-1; weak D call: TRBD1 (5 bases). Germline CDR1 DFQATT, CDR2 SNEGSKA (reference sequence). Trimming took off 1 base at V and 7 bases at J, with 19 bases between the two ends. The CDR3 spans 15 residues. The CDR3, as DNA: TGCAGTGCTAGAGGCAGGACGGGACCTAACGGTGAAGCTTTCTTT. Amino acid sequence: CSARGRTGPNGEAFF.

This clonotype was seen repeatedly, ten times or more. The chain couples TRBV6-1 to TRBJ1-2; no firm D call. CDR1 MNHNS and CDR2 SASEGT come from the germline V gene. Trimming shortened V by 7 bases and J by 7 bases, and 25 bases separated the two germline ends. There are 16 residues in the CDR3. The CDR3 DNA reads TGTGCCAGCACCCCCTTGCTCGGATTCTCTAGCGGTGGCTACACCTTC. Residues: CASTPLLGFSSGGYTF.

This clonotype has a count of ten or more. DNA for the CDR3: TGCAGTGCTGATGAAGCTTTCTTT. The encoded protein is CSADEAFF. This chain links TRBV20-1 with TRBJ1-1; D gene unclear. Trimming left V 5 bases short and J 7 bases short, with 2 bases between. Germline loops: CDR1 DFQATT, CDR2 SNEGSKA (reference sequence). The CDR3 loop spans 8 amino acids.

This clonotype appeared many times. The V gene is TRBV29-1, the J gene TRBJ2-7; a possible D gene is TRBD1 (5 bases). CDR3 size: 12 residues. V was pared by 4 bases and J by 2 bases, with 9 bases between. From germline, CDR1 is SQVTM and CDR2 ANQGSEA. CDR3 nucleotide sequence: TGCAGCGTTGGCGGCAGGGCCTACGAGCAGTACTTC. Translating gives CSVGGRAYEQYF.

The chain carries TRBV4-3 and TRBJ2-1, with 7 positions matching TRBD2. Germline values: CDR1 LGHNA, CDR2 YSLEER. Trimming took 0 bases from V and 3 from J; bases not matched to a gene: 5. This CDR3 has 16 residues. DNA for the CDR3: TGCGCCAGCAGCCAAGAGAGGGCTAGCGGCTACAATGAGCAGTTCTTC. Protein sequence: CASSQERASGYNEQFF.

The V call is TRBV4-2, the J call TRBJ1-2; a weak D match, TRBD1 (6 bases). CDR3 length equals 20 residues. V was cut by 4 bases and J by 2 bases, with 29 bases left in between. The germline CDR1 and CDR2 sequences are LGHNA and YNFKEQ. The CDR3 DNA reads TGTGCCAGCAGCCTTATCCAGGGGCAGGGAGTGCCTTCGCCCAACTATGGCTACACCTTC. Its protein product is CASSLIQGQGVPSPNYGYTF.

The J gene is TRBJ1-4, the V gene TRBV28; D call uncertain. The CDR3 loop spans 15 amino acids. V lost 6 bases and J lost 0, with 11 bases in between. Germline-derived CDR1 and CDR2 are MDHEN and SYDVKM. The CDR3 DNA reads TGTGCCAGCAGCCGATACACCGCAACTAATGAAAAACTGTTTTTT. Translated, it gives CASSRYTATNEKLFF.

This clonotype was observed a few times. V gene TRBV6-5 combines with J gene TRBJ2-2; weak D call: TRBD2 (5 bases). Germline loops: CDR1 MNHEY, CDR2 SVGAGI. V lost 2 bases, J lost 1 base, and 11 bases lay in between. CDR3 length: 16 residues. The CDR3 loop is CASSYLFSGNTGELFF. The CDR3, as DNA: TGTGCCAGCAGTTACCTTTTCAGCGGGAACACCGGGGAGCTGTTTTTT.

The V and J genes are TRBV12-3 or TRBV12-4 and TRBJ1-2; D not certain. Trimming removed 0 bases from V and 8 bases from J, with 10 bases in between. The CDR3 length is 13 residues. In DNA form, the CDR3 reads TGTGCCAGCAGTTTAGCGGGGTTTGGGGGCTACACCTTC. It specifies CASSLAGFGGYTF.

This clonotype was detected many times. The chain combines TRBV20-1 with TRBJ2-5; D is perhaps TRBD2 (6 bases). From germline, CDR1 is DFQATT and CDR2 SNEGSKA (reference sequence). V lost 1 base to trimming and J lost 2 bases, with 17 bases between them. The CDR3 has 16 amino acids. Here the CDR3 reads CSARGGDSITQETQYF. The CDR3 bases are TGCAGTGCTAGAGGCGGGGACTCGATTACTCAAGAGACCCAGTACTTC.

Ten or more counts support this clonotype. This chain connects TRBV12-3 or TRBV12-4 to TRBJ2-3; no firm D call. V shed 2 bases and J shed 4 bases, with 4 bases lying between them. The CDR3 totals 12 residues. The CDR3 DNA is TGTGCCAGCAGTTTAAAGCCAGATACGCAGTATTTT. It codes for CASSLKPDTQYF.

This clonotype was counted only a few times. V and J are TRBV15 and TRBJ1-5; D gene ambiguous. Looked up from germline, CDR1 is LNHNV and CDR2 is YYDKDF (reference sequence). The CDR3 has 17 residues. Trimming cost V 4 bases and J 0 bases, with 16 bases left between them. The CDR3 nucleotides read TGTGCCACCAGCATCCGAGCTGGGCCGATTAGCAATCAGCCCCAGCATTTT. Amino acids: CATSIRAGPISNQPQHF.

This clonotype turned up a few times. The chain uses TRBV4-2 and TRBJ1-1; D is undetermined. Germline V gives CDR1 LGHNA, CDR2 YNFKEQ. The V gene lost 0 bases and the J gene lost 8 bases, with 16 bases spanning the gap. This CDR3 is built from 15 residues. CDR3 region: CASSQDWEGSREAFF. The DNA of the CDR3 is TGTGCCAGCAGCCAAGATTGGGAGGGCTCAAGGGAAGCTTTCTTT.

This clonotype has more than one count but fewer than ten. This chain joins TRBV7-9 and TRBJ2-7; TRBD1 might be the D (6 bases). The germline V and J ends were trimmed by 2 bases and 2 bases, with 10 bases remaining between them. Germline CDR1 reads SEHNR; CDR2 reads FQNEAQ (reference sequence). The CDR3 covers 14 residues. The CDR3 sequence is CASSLRDKTYEQYF. The CDR3 nucleotides read TGTGCCAGCAGCTTACGGGACAAAACCTACGAGCAGTACTTC.

This clonotype was seen a handful of times. The V call is TRBV24-1, the J call TRBJ2-2; no firm D call. The germline V gene encodes CDR1 KGHDR and CDR2 SFDVKD. The CDR3 is 11 residues long. Trimming took off 6 bases at V and 6 bases at J, with 4 bases between the two ends. The CDR3 DNA sequence: TGTGCCACCAGTTTGGCCGGGGAGCTGTTTTTT. Translating it yields CATSLAGELFF.

This clonotype was detected ten times or more. The final CDR3 position lacks the conserved phenylalanine or tryptophan, pointing to a likely read error. CDR3 in amino acids: CASSLTQVNTEAFL. CDR3 sequence (DNA): TGTGCCAGCAGCTTGACGCAGGTGAACACTGAAGCTTTCCTT. The V gene is TRBV5-5, the J gene TRBJ1-1; no reliable D call. Trimming took 1 base from V and 0 from J, leaving 7 bases between them. The germline V gene encodes CDR1 SGHKS and CDR2 YYEKEE (reference sequence). This CDR3 region has 14 residues.

This clonotype was recorded at least ten times. The chain links TRBV9 to TRBJ2-7; TRBD1 or TRBD2 may be the D gene (5 bases each). The CDR3 totals 15 residues. Germline V lookup: CDR1 SGDLS, CDR2 YYNGEE. V dropped 0 bases and J dropped 7 bases, with 17 bases sitting between them. The DNA of the CDR3 is TGTGCCAGCAGCGTAGGGGATGGGGACCTAACAGAGCAGTACGTC. Translated, it gives CASSVGDGDLTEQYV.

The chain joins TRBV30 to TRBJ2-2; D gene uncertain. This CDR3 region has 16 residues. V lost 0 bases, J lost 4 bases, and 15 bases lay in between. Germline values: CDR1 GTSNPN, CDR2 SVGIG (reference sequence). The CDR3 DNA reads as TGTGCCTGGAGTGTTTGGCGGATCACCCTCACCGGGGAGCTGTTTTTT. Translation gives CAWSVWRITLTGELFF.

This clonotype was observed at least ten times. The rearrangement links TRBV12-3 or TRBV12-4 to TRBJ2-7, with 8 bases fitting TRBD1. The ends lost 4 bases at V and 4 bases at J; junction bases unmatched: 6. The CDR3 spans 14 residues. CDR3 amino acids: CASSSRTGTYEQYF. CDR3 sequence (DNA): TGTGCCAGCAGTTCGAGGACAGGGACATACGAGCAGTACTTC.

CDR3 bases: TGTGCCAGCACACCAGCGTGGGGCACCGGGGAGCTGTTTTTT. As protein: CASTPAWGTGELFF. The chain joins TRBV6-1 to TRBJ2-2, with D unclear. The V and J ends lost 7 bases and 4 bases respectively, with 13 bases between them. CDR3 length: 14 amino acids. Germline V gene sequence: CDR1 MNHNS, CDR2 SASEGT.

This clonotype was seen many times. The CDR3 protein is CASIRDGDTEAFF. CDR3 nucleotides: TGTGCCAGCATTCGGGACGGCGACACTGAAGCTTTCTTT. The chain has TRBV6-2 or TRBV6-3 and TRBJ1-1; perhaps TRBD1 as D (5 bases). The ends were cut back, 7 bases at V and 3 bases at J, with 12 bases in the middle. Germline V gives CDR1 MNHEY, CDR2 SVGEGT. The CDR3 spans 13 residues.